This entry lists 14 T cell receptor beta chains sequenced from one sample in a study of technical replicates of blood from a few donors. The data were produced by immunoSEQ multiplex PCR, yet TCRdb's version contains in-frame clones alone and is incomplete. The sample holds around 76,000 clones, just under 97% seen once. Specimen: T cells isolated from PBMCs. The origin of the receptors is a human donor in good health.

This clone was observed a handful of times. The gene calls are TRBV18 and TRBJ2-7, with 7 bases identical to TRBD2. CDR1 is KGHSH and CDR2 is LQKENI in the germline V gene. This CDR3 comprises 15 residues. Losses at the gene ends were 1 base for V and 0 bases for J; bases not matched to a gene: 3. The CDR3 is CASSPQGGSSYEQYF. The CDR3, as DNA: TGTGCCAGCTCACCACAGGGAGGGTCCTCCTACGAGCAGTACTTC. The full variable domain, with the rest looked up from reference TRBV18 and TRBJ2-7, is NAGVMQNPRHLVRRRGQEARLRCSPMKGHSHVYWYRQLPEEGLKFMVYLQKENIIDESGMPKERFSAEFPKEGPSILRIQQVVRGDSAAYFCASSPQGGSSYEQYFGPGTRLTVT.

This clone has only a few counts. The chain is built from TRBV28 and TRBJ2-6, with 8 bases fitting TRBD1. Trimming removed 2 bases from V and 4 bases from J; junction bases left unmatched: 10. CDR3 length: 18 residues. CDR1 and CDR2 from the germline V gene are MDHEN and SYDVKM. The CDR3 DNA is TGTGCCAGCAGTTTAGGCAGGGGGCGAGGTACAGGGGCCAACGTCCTGACTTTC. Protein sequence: CASSLGRGRGTGANVLTF.

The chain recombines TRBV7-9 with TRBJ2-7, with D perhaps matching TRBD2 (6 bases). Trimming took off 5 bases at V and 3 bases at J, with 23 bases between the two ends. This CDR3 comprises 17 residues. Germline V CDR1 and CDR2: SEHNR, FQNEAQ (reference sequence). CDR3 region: CASSPGHGGEWRYEQYF. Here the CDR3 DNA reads TGTGCCAGCAGCCCGGGCCATGGAGGGGAATGGCGCTACGAGCAGTACTTC.

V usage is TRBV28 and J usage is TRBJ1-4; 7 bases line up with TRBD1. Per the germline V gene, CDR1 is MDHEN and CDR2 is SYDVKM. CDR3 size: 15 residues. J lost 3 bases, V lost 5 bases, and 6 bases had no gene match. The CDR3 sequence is CASSLSGTANEKLFF. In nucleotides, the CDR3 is TGTGCCAGCAGTCTTTCCGGGACAGCTAATGAAAAACTGTTTTTT. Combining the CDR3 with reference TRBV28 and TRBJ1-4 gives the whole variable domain DVKVTQSSRYLVKRTGEKVFLECVQDMDHENMFWYRQDPGLGLRLIYFSYDVKMKEKGDIPEGYSVSREKKERFSLILESASTNQTSMYLCASSLSGTANEKLFFGSGTQLSVL.

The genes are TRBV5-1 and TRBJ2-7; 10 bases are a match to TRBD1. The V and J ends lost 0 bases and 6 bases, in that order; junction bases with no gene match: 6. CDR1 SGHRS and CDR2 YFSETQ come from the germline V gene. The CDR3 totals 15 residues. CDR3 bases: TGCGCCAGCAGCTTGGGCGGGACAGGGGATGGCGAGCAGTACTTC. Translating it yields CASSLGGTGDGEQYF. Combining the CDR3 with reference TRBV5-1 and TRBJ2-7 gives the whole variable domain KAGVTQTPRYLIKTRGQQVTLSCSPISGHRSVSWYQQTPGQGLQFLFEYFSETQRNKGNFPGRFSGRQFSNSRSEMNVSTLELGDSALYLCASSLGGTGDGEQYFGPGTRLTVT.

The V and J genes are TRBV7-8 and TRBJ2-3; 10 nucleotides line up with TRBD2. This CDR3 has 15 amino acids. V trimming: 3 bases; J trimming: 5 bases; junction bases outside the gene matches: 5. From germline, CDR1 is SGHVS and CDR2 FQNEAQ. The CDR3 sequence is CASSFGAGGGDTQYF. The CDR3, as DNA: TGTGCCAGCAGCTTCGGAGCGGGAGGGGGAGATACGCAGTATTTT.

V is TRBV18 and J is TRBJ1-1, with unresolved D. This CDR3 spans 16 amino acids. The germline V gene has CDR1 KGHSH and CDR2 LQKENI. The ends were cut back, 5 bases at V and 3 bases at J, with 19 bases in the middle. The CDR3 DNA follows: TGTGCCAGCTCAGTTATTCCGGAGTCGATCCACACTGAAGCTTTCTTT. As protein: CASSVIPESIHTEAFF.

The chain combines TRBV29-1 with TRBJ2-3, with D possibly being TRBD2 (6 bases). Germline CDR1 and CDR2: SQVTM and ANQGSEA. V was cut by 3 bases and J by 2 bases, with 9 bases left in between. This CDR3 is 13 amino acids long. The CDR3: CSVERDSTDTQYF. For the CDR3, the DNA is TGCAGCGTTGAGCGGGACTCCACAGATACGCAGTATTTT.

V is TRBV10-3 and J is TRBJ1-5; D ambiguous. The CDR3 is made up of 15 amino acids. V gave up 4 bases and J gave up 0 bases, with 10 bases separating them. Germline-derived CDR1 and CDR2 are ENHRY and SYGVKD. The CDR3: CAISGDTYSNQPQHF. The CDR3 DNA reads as TGTGCCATCAGTGGTGACACTTATAGCAATCAGCCCCAGCATTTT.

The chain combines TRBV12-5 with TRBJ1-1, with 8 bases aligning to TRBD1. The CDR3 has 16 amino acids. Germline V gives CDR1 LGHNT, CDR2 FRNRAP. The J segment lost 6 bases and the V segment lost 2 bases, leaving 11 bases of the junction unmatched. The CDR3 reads CASGLPLGQGRPEAFF. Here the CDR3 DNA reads TGTGCTAGTGGTTTGCCACTTGGACAGGGTCGGCCTGAAGCTTTCTTT.

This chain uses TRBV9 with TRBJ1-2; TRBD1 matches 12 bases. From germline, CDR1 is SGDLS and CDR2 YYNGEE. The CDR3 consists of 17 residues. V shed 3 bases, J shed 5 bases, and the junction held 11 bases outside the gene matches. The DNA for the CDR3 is TGTGCCAGCAGCGAGGGACAGGGGGCATATACCTCTTATGGCTACACCTTC. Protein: CASSEGQGAYTSYGYTF. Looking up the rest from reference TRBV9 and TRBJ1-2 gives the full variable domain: DSGVTQTPKHLITATGQRVTLRCSPRSGDLSVYWYQQSLDQGLQFLIQYYNGEERAKGNILERFSAQQFPDLHSELNLSSLELGDSALYFCASSEGQGAYTSYGYTFGSGTRLTVV.

CDR3 region: CASSYSRSSTEAFF. CDR3 DNA: TGTGCCAGCAGTTACTCGCGGTCGAGCACTGAAGCTTTCTTT. The chain carries TRBV6-5 and TRBJ1-1; D ambiguous. CDR1 and CDR2 from the germline V gene are MNHEY and SVGAGI. This CDR3 has 14 residues. The germline V and J ends were trimmed by 0 bases and 4 bases, with 9 bases remaining between them.

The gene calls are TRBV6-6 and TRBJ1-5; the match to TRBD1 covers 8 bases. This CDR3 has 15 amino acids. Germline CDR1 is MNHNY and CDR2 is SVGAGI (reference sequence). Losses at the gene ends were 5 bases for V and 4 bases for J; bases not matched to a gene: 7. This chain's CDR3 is CASSPTGGGNQPQHF. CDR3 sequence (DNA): TGTGCCAGCAGTCCAACAGGGGGAGGGAATCAGCCCCAGCATTTT.

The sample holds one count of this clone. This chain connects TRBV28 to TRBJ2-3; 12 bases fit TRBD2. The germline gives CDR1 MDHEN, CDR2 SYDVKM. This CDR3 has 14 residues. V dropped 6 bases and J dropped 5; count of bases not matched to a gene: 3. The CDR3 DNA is TGTGCCAGCAGACGACTAGCGGGAGTAGATACGCAGTATTTT. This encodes CASRRLAGVDTQYF.